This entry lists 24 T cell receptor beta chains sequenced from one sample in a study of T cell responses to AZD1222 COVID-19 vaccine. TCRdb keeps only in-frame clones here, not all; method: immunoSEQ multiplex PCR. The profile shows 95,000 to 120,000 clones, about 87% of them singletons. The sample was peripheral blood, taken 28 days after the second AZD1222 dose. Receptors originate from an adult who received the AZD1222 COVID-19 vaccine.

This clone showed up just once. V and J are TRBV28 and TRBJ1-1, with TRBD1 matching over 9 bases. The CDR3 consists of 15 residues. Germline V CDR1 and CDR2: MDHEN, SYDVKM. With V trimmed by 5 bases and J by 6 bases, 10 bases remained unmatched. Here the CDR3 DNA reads TGTGCCAGCAGTCCGACCGGGACAGGGTATCCTGAAGCTTTCTTT. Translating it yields CASSPTGTGYPEAFF.

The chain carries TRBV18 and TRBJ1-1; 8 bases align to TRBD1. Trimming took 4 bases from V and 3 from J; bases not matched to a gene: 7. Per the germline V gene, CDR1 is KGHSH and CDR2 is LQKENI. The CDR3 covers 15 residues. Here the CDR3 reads CASSLYRGQDTEAFF. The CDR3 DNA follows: TGTGCCAGCTCACTATACAGGGGACAGGACACTGAAGCTTTCTTT.

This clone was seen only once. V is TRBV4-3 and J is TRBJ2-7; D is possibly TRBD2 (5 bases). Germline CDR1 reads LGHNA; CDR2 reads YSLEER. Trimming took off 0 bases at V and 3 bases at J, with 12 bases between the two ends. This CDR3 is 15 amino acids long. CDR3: CASSQDRAGLYEQYF. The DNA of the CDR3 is TGCGCCAGCAGCCAAGATAGAGCAGGACTCTACGAGCAGTACTTC.

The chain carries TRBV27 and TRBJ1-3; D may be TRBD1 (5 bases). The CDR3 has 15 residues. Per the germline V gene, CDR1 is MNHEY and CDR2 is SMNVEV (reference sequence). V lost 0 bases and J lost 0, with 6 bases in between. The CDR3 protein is CASSLSRGSGNTIYF. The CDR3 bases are TGTGCCAGCAGTTTATCGAGGGGCTCTGGAAACACCATATATTTT.

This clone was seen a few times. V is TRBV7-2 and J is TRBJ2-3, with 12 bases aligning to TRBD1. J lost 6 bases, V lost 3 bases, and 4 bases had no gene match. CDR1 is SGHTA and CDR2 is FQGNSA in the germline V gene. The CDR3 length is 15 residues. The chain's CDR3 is CASSFAGQGADTQYF. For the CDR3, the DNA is TGTGCCAGCAGCTTTGCGGGACAGGGGGCGGATACGCAGTATTTT. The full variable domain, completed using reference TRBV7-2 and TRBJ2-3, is GAGVSQSPSNKVTEKGKDVELRCDPISGHTALYWYRQSLGQGLEFLIYFQGNSAPDKSGLPSDRFSAERTGGSVSTLTIQRTQQEDSAVYLCASSFAGQGADTQYFGPGTRLTVL.

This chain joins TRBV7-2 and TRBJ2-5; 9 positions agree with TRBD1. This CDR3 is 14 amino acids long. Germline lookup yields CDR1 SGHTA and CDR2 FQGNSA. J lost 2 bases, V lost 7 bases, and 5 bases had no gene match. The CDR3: CASTVGQGQETQYF. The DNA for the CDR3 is TGTGCCAGCACCGTTGGACAGGGGCAAGAGACCCAGTACTTC.

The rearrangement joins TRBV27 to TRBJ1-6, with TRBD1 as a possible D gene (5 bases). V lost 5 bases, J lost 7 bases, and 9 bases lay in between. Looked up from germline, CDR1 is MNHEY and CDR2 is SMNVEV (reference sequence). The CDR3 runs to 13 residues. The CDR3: CASSAGGNSPLHF. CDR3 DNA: TGTGCCAGCAGTGCCGGGGGGAATTCACCCCTCCACTTT.

This CDR3 reads CASSQEALNYGYTF. In DNA form, the CDR3 reads TGCGCCAGCAGCCAAGAGGCCCTGAACTATGGCTACACCTTC. The chain has TRBV4-3 and TRBJ1-2, with D unclear. Trimming left V 0 bases short and J 2 bases short, with 7 bases between. The CDR3 totals 14 residues. Germline CDR1 LGHNA, CDR2 YSLEER.

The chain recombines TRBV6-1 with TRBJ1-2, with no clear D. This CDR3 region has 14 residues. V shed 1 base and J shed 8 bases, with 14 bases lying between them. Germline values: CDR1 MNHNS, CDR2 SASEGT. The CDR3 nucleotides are TGTGCCAGCAGTGAAGTTTACGCGGGGAGAGGCTACACCTTC. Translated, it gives CASSEVYAGRGYTF.

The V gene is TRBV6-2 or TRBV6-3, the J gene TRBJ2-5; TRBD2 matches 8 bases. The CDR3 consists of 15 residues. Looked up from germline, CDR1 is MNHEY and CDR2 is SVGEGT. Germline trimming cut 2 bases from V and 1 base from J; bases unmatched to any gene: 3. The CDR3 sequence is CASSYLGTSQETQYF. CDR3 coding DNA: TGTGCCAGCAGTTACCTTGGGACTAGCCAAGAGACCCAGTACTTC.

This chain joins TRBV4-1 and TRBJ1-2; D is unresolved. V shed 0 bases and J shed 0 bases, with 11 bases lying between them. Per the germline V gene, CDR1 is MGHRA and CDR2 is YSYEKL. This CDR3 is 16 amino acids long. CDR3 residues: CASSQEAQSANYGYTF. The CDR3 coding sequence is TGCGCCAGCAGCCAAGAAGCCCAGTCTGCTAACTATGGCTACACCTTC.

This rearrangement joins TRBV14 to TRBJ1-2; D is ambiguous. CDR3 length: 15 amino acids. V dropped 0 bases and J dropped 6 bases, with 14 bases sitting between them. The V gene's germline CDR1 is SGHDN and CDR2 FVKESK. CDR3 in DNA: TGTGCCAGCAGCCAAGATCATAACAGCGGTCATGGCTACACCTTC. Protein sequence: CASSQDHNSGHGYTF.

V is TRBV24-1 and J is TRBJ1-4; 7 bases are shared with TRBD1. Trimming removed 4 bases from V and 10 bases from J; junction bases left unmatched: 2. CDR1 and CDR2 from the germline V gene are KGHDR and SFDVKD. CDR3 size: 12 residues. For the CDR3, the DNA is TGTGCCACCAGTGACTCAGGGGGAAAACTGTTTTTT. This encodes CATSDSGGKLFF.

CDR3 amino acids: CASASRGIATEAFF. DNA of the CDR3: TGTGCCAGCGCCTCCCGCGGGATCGCGACTGAAGCTTTCTTT. The chain combines TRBV5-4 with TRBJ1-1; the D is unclear. Germline CDR1 reads SGHNT; CDR2 reads YYREEE (reference sequence). The length of the CDR3 is 14 residues. With 7 bases removed from V and 5 bases from J, the gap between germline ends came to 18 bases.

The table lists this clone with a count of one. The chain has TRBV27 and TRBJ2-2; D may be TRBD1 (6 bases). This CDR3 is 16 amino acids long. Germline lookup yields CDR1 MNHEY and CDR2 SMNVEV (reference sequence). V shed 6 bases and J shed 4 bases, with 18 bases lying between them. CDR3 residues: CASSPRGTVATGELFF. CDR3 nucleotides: TGTGCCAGCAGCCCCAGGGGTACTGTTGCCACCGGGGAGCTGTTTTTT.

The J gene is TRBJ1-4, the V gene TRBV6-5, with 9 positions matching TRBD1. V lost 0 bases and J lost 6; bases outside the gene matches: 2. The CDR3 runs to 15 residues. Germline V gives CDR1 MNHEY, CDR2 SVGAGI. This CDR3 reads CASSYSDRGYEKLFF. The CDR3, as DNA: TGTGCCAGCAGTTACTCGGACAGGGGATATGAAAAACTGTTTTTT.

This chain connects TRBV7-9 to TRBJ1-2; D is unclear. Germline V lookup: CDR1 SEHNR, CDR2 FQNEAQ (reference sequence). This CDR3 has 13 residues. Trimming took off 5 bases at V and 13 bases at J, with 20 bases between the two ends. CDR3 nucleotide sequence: TGTGCCAGCAGCCCCCAAGCAACTGAGGTGTTCACCTTC. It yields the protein CASSPQATEVFTF.

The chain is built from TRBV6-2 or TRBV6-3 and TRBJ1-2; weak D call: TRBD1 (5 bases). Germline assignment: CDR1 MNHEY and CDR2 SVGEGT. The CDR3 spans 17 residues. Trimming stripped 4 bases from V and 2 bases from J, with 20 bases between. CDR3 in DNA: TGTGCCAGCAGTTCGGGGGTTTCTCCCGGAACCAACTATGGCTACACCTTC. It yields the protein CASSSGVSPGTNYGYTF.

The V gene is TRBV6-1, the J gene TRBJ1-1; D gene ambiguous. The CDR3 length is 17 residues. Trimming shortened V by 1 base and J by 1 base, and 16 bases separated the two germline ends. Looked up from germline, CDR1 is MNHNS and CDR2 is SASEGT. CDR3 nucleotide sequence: TGTGCCAGCAGTGAAGATTTAAGACGGGTCACGAACACTGAAGCTTTCTTT. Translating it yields CASSEDLRRVTNTEAFF.

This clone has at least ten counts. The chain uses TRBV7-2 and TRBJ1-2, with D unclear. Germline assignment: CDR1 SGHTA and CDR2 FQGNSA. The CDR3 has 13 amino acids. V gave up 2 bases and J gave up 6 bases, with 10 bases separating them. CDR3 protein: CASSLSREDGYTF. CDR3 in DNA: TGTGCCAGCAGCTTAAGTAGGGAAGATGGCTACACCTTC.

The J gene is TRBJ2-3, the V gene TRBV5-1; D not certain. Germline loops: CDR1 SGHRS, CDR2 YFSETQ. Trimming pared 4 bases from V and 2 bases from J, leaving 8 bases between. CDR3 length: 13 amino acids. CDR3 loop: CASSPPSTDTQYF. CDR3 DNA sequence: TGCGCCAGCAGCCCCCCTTCCACAGATACGCAGTATTTT.

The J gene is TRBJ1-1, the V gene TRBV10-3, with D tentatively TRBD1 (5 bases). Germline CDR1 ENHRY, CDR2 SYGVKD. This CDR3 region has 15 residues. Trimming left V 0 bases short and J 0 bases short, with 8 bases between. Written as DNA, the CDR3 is TGTGCCATCAGTGAGTCAGGGGACTTGAACACTGAAGCTTTCTTT. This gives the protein CAISESGDLNTEAFF.

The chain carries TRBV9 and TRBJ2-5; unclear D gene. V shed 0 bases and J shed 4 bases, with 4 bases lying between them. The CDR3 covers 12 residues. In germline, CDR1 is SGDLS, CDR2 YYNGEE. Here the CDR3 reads CASSVVGETQYF. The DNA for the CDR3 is TGTGCCAGCAGCGTAGTCGGAGAGACCCAGTACTTC. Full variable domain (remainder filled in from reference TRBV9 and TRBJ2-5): DSGVTQTPKHLITATGQRVTLRCSPRSGDLSVYWYQQSLDQGLQFLIQYYNGEERAKGNILERFSAQQFPDLHSELNLSSLELGDSALYFCASSVVGETQYFGPGTRLLVL.

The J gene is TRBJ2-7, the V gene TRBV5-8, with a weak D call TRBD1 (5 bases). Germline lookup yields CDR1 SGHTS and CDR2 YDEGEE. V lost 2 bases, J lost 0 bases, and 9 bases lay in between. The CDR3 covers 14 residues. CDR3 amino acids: CASSFQGFSYEQYF. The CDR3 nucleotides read TGTGCCAGCAGCTTTCAGGGTTTCTCCTACGAGCAGTACTTC. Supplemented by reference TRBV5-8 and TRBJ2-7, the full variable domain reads EAGVTQSPTHLIKTRGQQATLRCSPISGHTSVYWYQQALGLGLQFLLWYDEGEERNRGNFPPRFSGRQFPNYSSELNVNALELEDSALYLCASSFQGFSYEQYFGPGTRLTVT.